The clone carrying this T cell receptor (beta chain) was observed a handful of times. Its antigen is as yet unknown. All patients were treatment-naive before thyroid surgery. TCRdb re-called clones from the PCR reads using MiXCR. There are 91,000 or so clones in the sample; about 12% occur only once, and 11% lies in the top ten. Trimming stripped 1 base from V and 1 base from J, with 5 bases between. CDR3 size: 14 residues. The germline V gene encodes CDR1 SGHRS and CDR2 YFSETQ. The data belong to a study of metastatic and nonmetastatic thyroid tumors. Overall study results and limits: A significant increase in TCR beta diversity was reportedly seen in malignant thyroid tumors relative to benign nodules, in blood and tumor.

The sample taken for sequencing was blood. The chain has TRBV5-1 and TRBJ1-4, with no clear D. This receptor was obtained from a female donor with papillary thyroid cancer or a benign thyroid nodule (not recorded which). Some clones in this sample may be carry-over from other donors' samples. CDR3 amino acids: CASSLTVTNEKLFF. The CDR3 bases are TGCGCCAGCAGCTTGACAGTAACTAATGAAAAACTGTTTTTT.